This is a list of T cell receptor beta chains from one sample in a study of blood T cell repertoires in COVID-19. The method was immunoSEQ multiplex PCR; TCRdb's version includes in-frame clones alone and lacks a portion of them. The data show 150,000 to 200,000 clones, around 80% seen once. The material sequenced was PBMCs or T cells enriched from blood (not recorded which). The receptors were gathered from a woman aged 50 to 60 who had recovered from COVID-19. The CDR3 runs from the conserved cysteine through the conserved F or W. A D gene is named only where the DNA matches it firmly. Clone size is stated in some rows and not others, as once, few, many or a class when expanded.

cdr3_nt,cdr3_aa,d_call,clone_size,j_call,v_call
TGTGCCAGCATCCCAGCGGGAGGGCCGCGCGAGCAGTACTTC,CASIPAGGPREQYF,TRBD2,NA,TRBJ2-7,TRBV6-2/TRBV6-3
TGTGCCAGCACCGGAACAGGGGGCCAAGAGACCCAGTACTTC,CASTGTGGQETQYF,TRBD1,NA,TRBJ2-5,TRBV7-2
TGTGCCAGCAGTTTATGGGCAGGGGGCGGCAATCAGCCCCAGCATTTT,CASSLWAGGGNQPQHF,TRBD1,NA,TRBJ1-5,TRBV27
TGTGCCAGCAAGGTCGGCGGGACTGAAGCTTTCTTT,CASKVGGTEAFF,NA,NA,TRBJ1-1,TRBV28
TGTGCCAGCAGCTTGGACAGAATTGTACACAATGAGCAGTTCTTC,CASSLDRIVHNEQFF,NA,NA,TRBJ2-1,TRBV5-8
TGTGCCAGCGTGCCTCTAGCGGCCGCCTACGAGCAGTACTTC,CASVPLAAAYEQYF,TRBD2,NA,TRBJ2-7,TRBV28
TGTGCCAGCAGTCAGAGGACAGGGCTCACTGAAGCTTTCTTT,CASSQRTGLTEAFF,TRBD1,NA,TRBJ1-1,TRBV28
TGTGCCAGCAGCCCTTCCCTAGCGGGGTCCTACGAGCAGTACTTC,CASSPSLAGSYEQYF,TRBD2,NA,TRBJ2-7,TRBV28
TGTGCCAGCAGCCCAGGAGTAGGGGCGTCGAATCAGCCCCAGCATTTT,CASSPGVGASNQPQHF,NA,NA,TRBJ1-5,TRBV7-2
TGTGCCAGCAGCCCCCCCTACTATTATGGCTACACCTTC,CASSPPYYYGYTF,NA,NA,TRBJ1-2,TRBV9
TGTGCCAGCAGCTTGACGAGGACACAAGAGACCCAGTACTTC,CASSLTRTQETQYF,NA,once,TRBJ2-5,TRBV7-3
TGTGCCAGCAGCCGGACAGGGGGTAATAATTCACCCCTCCACTTT,CASSRTGGNNSPLHF,TRBD1,NA,TRBJ1-6,TRBV11-1
TGCGCCAGCAGCCAAGGAGGGAGCACCACCGGGGAGCTGTTTTTT,CASSQGGSTTGELFF,NA,NA,TRBJ2-2,TRBV4-3
TGTGCCATCAGTGAGTCGAGCAGGGGAACCTACGAGCAGTACTTC,CAISESSRGTYEQYF,NA,NA,TRBJ2-7,TRBV10-3
TGTGCCAGCAGTCGGGGGGGGTCGTCTGAAAAACTGTTTTTT,CASSRGGSSEKLFF,NA,NA,TRBJ1-4,TRBV27
TGTGCCAGCAGCTCGACAGCCGGGGAGCTGTTTTTT,CASSSTAGELFF,NA,few,TRBJ2-2,TRBV11-2
TGTGCCAGCAGGATGGGACTAGGTACAGATACGCAGTATTTT,CASRMGLGTDTQYF,TRBD2,NA,TRBJ2-3,TRBV6-5
TGTGCCAGCAGCCAGGCGGGAGGGCAAGCAGATACGCAGTATTTT,CASSQAGGQADTQYF,TRBD2,NA,TRBJ2-3,TRBV7-3
TGTGCCAGTAGCAGTGTGGCTGCCAAGGAGCAGTTCTTC,CASSSVAAKEQFF,NA,NA,TRBJ2-1,TRBV7-3
TGTGCCACCGGGACAGCCGGGCGGCCCCAGCATTTT,CATGTAGRPQHF,TRBD1,NA,TRBJ1-5,TRBV10-3
TGTGCCAGCAGCGTAGGACTCCCCCAAGAGACCCAGTACTTC,CASSVGLPQETQYF,NA,NA,TRBJ2-5,TRBV9
TGTGCCAGCAGCTCCGACAGGGCCTCCCAGTTCTTC,CASSSDRASQFF,TRBD1,NA,TRBJ2-1,TRBV7-2